This is a list of T cell receptor beta chains from one sample in a study of T cell repertoires in cytomegalovirus infection. Their antigens are not known. A single record per CDR3 protein comes from TCRdb applying MiXCR to the reads. The data contain approximately 470,000 distinct CDR3 sequences, under 45% of them singletons. Sequences were derived from cultured PBMCs, sampled from culture after CMV antigen stimulation. The receptor set was obtained from a human donor in good health (CMV status not recorded). Some clones in this sample may be carry-over from other donors' samples. CDR3s include the opening cysteine and the closing phenylalanine or tryptophan. Fields, in order: J gene, V gene, D gene, clone size, CDR3 DNA, CDR3 protein. D genes are given only for firm matches. Only some rows state a clone size, as once, few, many or a class for expanded clones.

TRBJ1-2	TRBV7-2	TRBD1	-	TGTGCCAGCAGCTTAAGACAGGGGAGTTATGGCTACACCTTC	CASSLRQGSYGYTF
TRBJ2-2	TRBV7-2	TRBD1	many	TGTGCCAATGGCAAACTGGGGACAGCGAACACCGGGGAGCTGTTTTTT	CANGKLGTANTGELFF
TRBJ2-7	TRBV7-8	TRBD2	few	TGTGCCAGCAGCTTAGGGACTAGCGGGAGCGAGCAGTACTTC	CASSLGTSGSEQYF
TRBJ2-2	TRBV7-9	-	few	TGTGCCAGCAGCACGTCAGGGTACAACACCGGGGAGCTGTTTTTT	CASSTSGYNTGELFF
TRBJ2-1	TRBV12-3/TRBV12-4	-	few	TGTGCCGCATTTAAGGGTACCTTGTTGGATGAGCAGTTCTTC	CAAFKGTLLDEQFF
TRBJ2-7	TRBV6-5	TRBD2	few	TGTGCCAGCAGTTACGGGGAGGGGACCTACGAGCAGTACTTC	CASSYGEGTYEQYF
TRBJ2-2	TRBV5-1	-	-	TGCGCCAGCAGCTTGGGACAGATAGACACCGGGGAGCTGTTTTTT	CASSLGQIDTGELFF
TRBJ2-7	TRBV6-2/TRBV6-3	-	few	TGTGCCAGCAGTTACTCGACGGACGCGATCGAGCAGTACTTC	CASSYSTDAIEQYF
TRBJ1-1	TRBV11-2	-	few	TGTGCCAGCAGCTTAGCGTTCCCCGAAGCTTTCTTT	CASSLAFPEAFF
TRBJ2-1	TRBV2	TRBD2	few	TGTGCCAGCAGTGTGACTAGCCCTAACAATGAGCAGTTCTTC	CASSVTSPNNEQFF
TRBJ2-3	TRBV7-9	-	-	TGTGCCAGCAGCTCGGGGGACAGCCGCACAGATACGCAGTATTTT	CASSSGDSRTDTQYF
TRBJ1-6	TRBV19	-	-	TGTGCCAGTAGTATAGGAAAAGAAAATTCACCCCTCCACTTT	CASSIGKENSPLHF
TRBJ2-3	TRBV11-2	TRBD2	-	TGTGCCAGCAGCCCGGGGTTTTGGTTAGCGGGGGGGATCACAGATACGCAGTATTTT	CASSPGFWLAGGITDTQYF
TRBJ2-1	TRBV20-1	TRBD1	-	TGCAGTGCTAGGGTTCGGGGACAGGCAAACAATGAGCAGTTCTTC	CSARVRGQANNEQFF
TRBJ2-2	TRBV7-2	TRBD2	-	TGTGCCAGCAGCTTAGACCTAGCGGGTCACCTTAAACCCGCGAACACCGGGGAGCTGTTTTTT	CASSLDLAGHLKPANTGELFF
TRBJ2-7	TRBV10-3	TRBD2	-	TGTGCCATCAGCAATGTTGGGGGACTAAGCCAGCGGGAGCAGTACTTC	CAISNVGGLSQREQYF
TRBJ2-5	TRBV10-3	-	-	TGTGCCATCAGTGGGGGGAGATCGGAGACCCAGTACTTC	CAISGGRSETQYF
TRBJ2-1	TRBV5-1	TRBD2	-	TGCGCCAGCAGCTTTCGGCTAGCGGGGGCCAGCTCCTACAATGAGCAGTTCTTC	CASSFRLAGASSYNEQFF
TRBJ2-7	TRBV6-5	-	-	TGTGCCAGCAGTCCGCCGGGACAATACGAGCAGTACTTC	CASSPPGQYEQYF
TRBJ2-7	TRBV7-9	-	-	TGTGCCAGCACTGGGAAAACCTACGAGCAGTACTTC	CASTGKTYEQYF
TRBJ1-5	TRBV19	-	-	TGTGCCAGTAGCCACATCGTCAGGGGAAGTTATCAGCCCCAGCATTTT	CASSHIVRGSYQPQHF
TRBJ2-5	TRBV4-1	TRBD2	-	TGCGCCAGCAGCCAAGAAGGGCGGGGGGAGACCCAGTACTTC	CASSQEGRGETQYF
TRBJ2-1	TRBV7-2	TRBD2	-	TGTGCCAGCAGCTTAAGGCTAGCGGGAGACCTCTACAACAATGAGCAGTTCTTC	CASSLRLAGDLYNNEQFF
TRBJ2-1	TRBV6-2/TRBV6-3	TRBD1	-	TGTGCCAGCAGTTCCCGGACAGGGGAAGCCGATGAGCAGTTCTTC	CASSSRTGEADEQFF
TRBJ1-2	TRBV6-2/TRBV6-3	-	-	TGTGCCACCCGGGACCAGAACTATGGCTACACCTTC	CATRDQNYGYTF
TRBJ2-3	TRBV20-1	-	-	TGCAGTGCCCTTAACCCCCCGGATACGCAGTATTTT	CSALNPPDTQYF
TRBJ1-2	TRBV25-1	-	-	TGTGCCAGCAGTGAAGTAGATAGGATCTATGGCTACACCTTC	CASSEVDRIYGYTF
TRBJ2-1	TRBV7-2	TRBD2	-	TGTGCCAGCGCGCTCGGGGGGATCAATGAGCAGTTCTTC	CASALGGINEQFF
TRBJ1-2	TRBV6-5	TRBD1	-	TGTGCCAGCAGTTACACTGGCAGGGGGCAAGGGGGCTACACCTTC	CASSYTGRGQGGYTF
TRBJ1-4	TRBV7-2	TRBD1	few	TGTGCCAGCAGCCCATTCGACAGGGTAACTAATGAAAAACTGTTTTTT	CASSPFDRVTNEKLFF
TRBJ2-2	TRBV7-2	-	few	TGTGCCAGCAGCTTAGTAGCGAACACCGGGGAGCTGTTTTTT	CASSLVANTGELFF
TRBJ2-1	TRBV2	-	-	TGTGCCAGCAGTGCCCTTATTGGGGAGCAGTTCTTC	CASSALIGEQFF
TRBJ2-7	TRBV5-1	TRBD2	-	TGCGCCAGCAGCTTTAGCGGGATGGACTACGAGCAGTACTTC	CASSFSGMDYEQYF
TRBJ1-1	TRBV12-3/TRBV12-4	-	-	TGTGCCAGCAGTTCCTGGGACACTGAAGCTTTCTTT	CASSSWDTEAFF
TRBJ1-3	TRBV13	-	-	TGTGCCAGCAGCTTTCATCCGGGTCGGAGCTCTGGAAACACCATATATTTT	CASSFHPGRSSGNTIYF
TRBJ2-3	TRBV6-1	TRBD1	once	TGTGCCAGCAGCTGGGGGAACAGGGGCCCCTCGGTGGATACGCAGTATTTT	CASSWGNRGPSVDTQYF
TRBJ2-1	TRBV28	TRBD2	-	TGTGCCAGCAGTCTCCCGGGACTAGCGCGGTACAATGAGCAGTTCTTC	CASSLPGLARYNEQFF
TRBJ2-3	TRBV7-2	-	many	TGTGCCAGCAGCTTAGTGGGGGATGGGGCAGATACGCAGTATTTT	CASSLVGDGADTQYF
TRBJ1-2	TRBV20-1	TRBD1	-	TGCAGTGCTACCAAGGGGACAGGGAACTATGGCTACACCTTC	CSATKGTGNYGYTF
TRBJ2-7	TRBV20-1	TRBD1	-	TGCAGTGCTAGACAGGAACCCAGGGGGTACTACGAGCAGTACTTC	CSARQEPRGYYEQYF
TRBJ2-7	TRBV7-4	-	once	TGTGCCAGCAGCTACCCCGCGGGGAGTGGGTACGAGCAGTACTTC	CASSYPAGSGYEQYF
TRBJ2-5	TRBV5-6	TRBD2	-	TGTGCCAGCAGCTCACCCTTCGGACTAGCGGGAGGAGAGACCCAGTACTTC	CASSSPFGLAGGETQYF
TRBJ2-2	TRBV7-2	-	few	TGTGCCAGCAGCTTAGCCCCGGGACTTATCGGCGGGGAGCTGTTTTTT	CASSLAPGLIGGELFF
TRBJ1-5	TRBV19	-	-	TGTGCCAGTAGTATTGGTAGCTCACAGCCCCAGCATTTT	CASSIGSSQPQHF
TRBJ1-1	TRBV6-1	-	once	TGTGCCACCCACCGGGGGCAGGGGATTATGAACACTGAAGCTTTCTTT	CATHRGQGIMNTEAFF
TRBJ2-3	TRBV20-1	-	-	TGCAGTGCCCGAAGGTCGGGGGACTCCACAGATACGCAGTATTTT	CSARRSGDSTDTQYF
TRBJ2-1	TRBV7-6	TRBD2	few	TGTGCCAGCAGTTCACCGGGACTAGCGGGGGTTGGCTCCTACAATGAGCAGTTCTTC	CASSSPGLAGVGSYNEQFF
TRBJ2-7	TRBV7-2	TRBD1	many	TGTGCCAGCAGCACCCGACAGGGGACCTACGAGCAGTACTTC	CASSTRQGTYEQYF
TRBJ1-1	TRBV10-3	-	few	TGTGCCATCAGGCCGAATGGGGCCAAAGCTTTCTTT	CAIRPNGAKAFF
TRBJ2-1	TRBV11-2	-	-	TGTGCCAGCAGCTTTCCGGGTTCGGGGAATGAGCAGTTCTTC	CASSFPGSGNEQFF
TRBJ2-5	TRBV12-3/TRBV12-4	TRBD2	-	TGTGCCAGCAGTAAGACTAGCGGACAAGAGACCCAGTACTTC	CASSKTSGQETQYF
TRBJ2-5	TRBV5-6	TRBD2	-	TGTGCCAGCAGCTTGATTCGGGAGGACGCGGAGACCCAGTACTTC	CASSLIREDAETQYF
TRBJ2-3	TRBV7-8	-	many	TGTGCCAGCAGCCCGGGTCGGGGAGATCCGCCAGATACGCAGTATTTT	CASSPGRGDPPDTQYF
TRBJ1-2	TRBV2	-	-	TGTGCCAGCAGTGAAGGGGGGGCCCGCCCTGCGAGCTACACCTTC	CASSEGGARPASYTF
TRBJ2-1	TRBV20-1	TRBD1	-	TGCAGTGCTAGATCACAGGCAGGGGGCGCAGACTCCTACAATGAGCAGTTCTTC	CSARSQAGGADSYNEQFF